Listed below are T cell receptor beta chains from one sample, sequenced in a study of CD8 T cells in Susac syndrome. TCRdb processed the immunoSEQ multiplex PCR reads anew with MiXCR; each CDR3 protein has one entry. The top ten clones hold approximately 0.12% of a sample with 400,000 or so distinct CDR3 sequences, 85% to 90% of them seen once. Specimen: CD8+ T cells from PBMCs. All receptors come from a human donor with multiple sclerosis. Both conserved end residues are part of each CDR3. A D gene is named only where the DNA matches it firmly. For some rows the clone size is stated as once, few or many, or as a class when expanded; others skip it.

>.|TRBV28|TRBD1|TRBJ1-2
CASSSQPEDRGVDGYTF
TGTGCCAGCAGTTCACAACCGGAGGACAGGGGAGTAGATGGCTACACCTTC
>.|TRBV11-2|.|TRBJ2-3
CASSLILEADTQYF
TGTGCCAGCAGCTTAATCCTAGAGGCAGATACGCAGTATTTT
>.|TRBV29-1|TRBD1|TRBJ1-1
CSVHGGDRGLTEAFF
TGCAGCGTCCACGGGGGGGACAGGGGGCTCACTGAAGCTTTCTTT
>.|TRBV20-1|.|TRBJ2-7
CSARDPPGYEQYF
TGCAGTGCTAGAGATCCACCAGGATACGAGCAGTACTTC
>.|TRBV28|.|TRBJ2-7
CASSSGASAFTYEQYF
TGTGCCAGCAGTTCTGGGGCTAGCGCCTTTACCTACGAGCAGTACTTC
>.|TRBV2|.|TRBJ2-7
CASIQPTMRGNEQYF
TGTGCCAGCATCCAACCCACTATGAGGGGAAACGAGCAGTACTTC
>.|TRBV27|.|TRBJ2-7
CASRLSGGAPYEQYF
TGTGCCAGCAGGTTGAGTGGGGGGGCACCCTACGAGCAGTACTTC
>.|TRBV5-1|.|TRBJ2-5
CASSLDPQGKYQETQYF
TGCGCCAGCAGCTTGGACCCACAGGGAAAGTACCAAGAGACCCAGTACTTC
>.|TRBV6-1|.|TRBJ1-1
CASGLENTEAFF
TGTGCCAGTGGGTTGGAGAACACTGAAGCTTTCTTT
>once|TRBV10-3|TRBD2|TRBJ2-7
CAISESLAGSSYEQYF
TGTGCCATCAGTGAGTCTTTAGCGGGAAGCTCCTACGAGCAGTACTTC
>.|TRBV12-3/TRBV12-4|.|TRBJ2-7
CASSLGGVGYEQYF
TGTGCCAGCAGTTTGGGGGGAGTGGGCTACGAGCAGTACTTC
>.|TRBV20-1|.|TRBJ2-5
CSAHKEAPEETQYF
TGCAGTGCTCACAAGGAGGCCCCGGAGGAGACCCAGTACTTC
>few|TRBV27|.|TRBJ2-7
CASSSGTPYEQYF
TGTGCCAGCAGTTCCGGGACACCCTACGAGCAGTACTTC
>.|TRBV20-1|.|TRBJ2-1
CSARDPDSLSYNEQFF
TGCAGTGCTAGAGACCCTGACAGTCTCTCCTACAATGAGCAGTTCTTC
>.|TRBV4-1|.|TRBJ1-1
CASSQEGEGGTEAFF
TGCGCCAGCAGCCAAGAGGGGGAGGGAGGAACTGAAGCTTTCTTT
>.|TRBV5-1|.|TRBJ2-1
CASSFRNNEQFF
TGCGCCAGCAGCTTTCGTAACAATGAGCAGTTCTTC
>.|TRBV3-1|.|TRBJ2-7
CASSLTWDEQYF
TGTGCCAGCAGCCTGACCTGGGACGAGCAGTACTTC
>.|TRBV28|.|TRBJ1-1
CASSFLGELNTEAFF
TGTGCCAGCAGTTTTCTCGGGGAGTTGAACACTGAAGCTTTCTTT
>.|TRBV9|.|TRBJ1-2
CASSTSGVNYGYTF
TGTGCCAGCAGCACCTCGGGAGTGAACTATGGCTACACCTTC
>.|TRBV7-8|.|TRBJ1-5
CASSRSSSWVDQPQHF
TGTGCCAGCAGCAGATCCTCGAGTTGGGTTGATCAGCCCCAGCATTTT
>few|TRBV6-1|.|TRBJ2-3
CASGWTGGADTQYF
TGTGCCAGCGGCTGGACGGGGGGCGCAGATACGCAGTATTTT
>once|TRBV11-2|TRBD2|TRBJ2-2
CASSLAGTSGVSFTGELFF
TGTGCCAGCAGCTTAGCTGGGACTAGCGGGGTGTCCTTCACCGGGGAGCTGTTTTTT
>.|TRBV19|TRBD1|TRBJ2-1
CASATGVDEQFF
TGTGCCAGTGCGACAGGGGTGGATGAGCAGTTCTTC